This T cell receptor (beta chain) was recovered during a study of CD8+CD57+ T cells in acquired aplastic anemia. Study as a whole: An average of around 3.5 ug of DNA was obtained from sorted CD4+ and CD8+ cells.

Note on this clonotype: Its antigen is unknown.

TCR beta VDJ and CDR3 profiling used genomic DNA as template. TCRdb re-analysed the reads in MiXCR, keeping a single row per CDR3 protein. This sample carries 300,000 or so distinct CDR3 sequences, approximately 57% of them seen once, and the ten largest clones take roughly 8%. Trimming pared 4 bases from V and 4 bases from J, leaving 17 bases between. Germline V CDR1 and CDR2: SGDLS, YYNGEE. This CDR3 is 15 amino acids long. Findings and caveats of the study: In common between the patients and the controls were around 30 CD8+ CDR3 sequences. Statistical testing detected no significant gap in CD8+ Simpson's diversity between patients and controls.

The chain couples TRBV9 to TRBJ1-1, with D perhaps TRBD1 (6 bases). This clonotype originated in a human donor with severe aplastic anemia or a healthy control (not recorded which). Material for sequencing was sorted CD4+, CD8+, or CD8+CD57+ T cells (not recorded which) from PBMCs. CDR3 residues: CASSTRTGYVTEAFF. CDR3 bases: TGTGCCAGCAGCACCCGCACAGGGTACGTCACTGAAGCTTTCTTT.